This is a list of T cell receptor beta chains from one sample in a study of blood T cell repertoires in COVID-19. Using immunoSEQ multiplex PCR, the repertoire was profiled, and TCRdb retains in-frame clones only, with some absent. The data contain approximately 140,000 clones, about 85% of them singletons. The sequenced sample was peripheral blood. These receptors all come from a human donor with COVID-19, enrolled during active disease. The donor label of this sample is uncertain. Both conserved end residues are part of each CDR3. A D gene is named only where the DNA matches it firmly. Rows may omit the clone size; those that give it use once, few, many or a size class.

size,length,V,J,D,CDR3,DNA
once,13,TRBV18,TRBJ1-6,-,CASSPVQNSPLHF,TGTGCCAGCTCACCGGTACAGAATTCACCCCTCCACTTT
-,11,TRBV6-4,TRBJ1-4,-,CASSDSRKLFF,TGTGCCAGCAGTGACTCGCGGAAACTGTTTTTT
-,16,TRBV27,TRBJ1-6,-,CASSLSFRGANSPLHF,TGTGCCAGCAGTTTATCATTTCGGGGTGCTAATTCACCCCTCCACTTT
-,16,TRBV6-6,TRBJ2-2,TRBD2,CASSHGGTSGAGELFF,TGTGCCAGCAGTCACGGCGGGACTAGCGGGGCAGGGGAGCTGTTTTTT
-,16,TRBV24-1,TRBJ1-2,-,CATSDRDGGPNYGYTF,TGTGCCACCAGTGACCGGGACGGAGGGCCTAACTATGGCTACACCTTC
-,14,TRBV9,TRBJ1-2,TRBD1,CASSGSWTGYGYTF,TGTGCCAGCAGCGGATCTTGGACAGGCTATGGCTACACCTTC
-,16,TRBV6-6,TRBJ2-3,TRBD2,CASSRLAGGEWDTQYF,TGTGCCAGCAGTCGCCTAGCGGGGGGAGAGTGGGATACGCAGTATTTT
once,13,TRBV18,TRBJ2-3,-,CASSTAVMDTQYF,TGTGCCAGCTCAACAGCGGTCATGGATACGCAGTATTTT
-,13,TRBV6-5,TRBJ1-5,-,CASTRGSNQPQHF,TGTGCCAGCACCCGGGGTAGCAATCAGCCCCAGCATTTT
-,13,TRBV6-5,TRBJ2-5,-,CASSYSSRETQYF,TGTGCCAGCAGTTACTCGTCCAGAGAGACCCAGTACTTC
once,13,TRBV10-3,TRBJ2-3,TRBD2,CAIMPSGSFTQYF,TGTGCCATCATGCCTAGCGGGAGTTTCACGCAGTATTTT
once,13,TRBV5-1,TRBJ1-1,-,CASSVDSRGEAFF,TGCGCCAGCAGCGTGGACAGTAGGGGTGAAGCTTTCTTT
-,12,TRBV25-1,TRBJ2-1,-,CASQSHGNEQFF,TGTGCCAGCCAATCCCACGGGAATGAGCAGTTCTTC
few,16,TRBV7-9,TRBJ2-7,-,CASSPAPGLAVYEQYF,TGTGCCAGCAGCCCAGCGCCGGGACTTGCGGTTTACGAGCAGTACTTC
-,14,TRBV9,TRBJ1-1,TRBD1,CASSTNTGETEAFF,TGTGCCAGCAGCACGAATACAGGGGAGACTGAAGCTTTCTTT
-,16,TRBV15,TRBJ1-2,-,CATSRDENEADRGYTF,TGTGCCACCAGCAGAGATGAAAATGAGGCCGACAGGGGCTACACCTTC
few,14,TRBV10-3,TRBJ1-2,TRBD1,CAISRDRGNYGYTF,TGTGCCATCAGTCGGGACAGGGGGAACTATGGCTACACCTTC
-,13,TRBV6-1,TRBJ1-1,-,CASSEYRETEAFF,TGTGCCAGCAGTGAATACAGGGAGACTGAAGCTTTCTTT
-,17,TRBV7-9,TRBJ2-5,TRBD2,CASSLGVSSGGEETQYF,TGTGCCAGCAGCTTAGGCGTGTCTAGCGGGGGGGAAGAGACCCAGTACTTC
once,15,TRBV2,TRBJ1-2,-,CASSPPGTINYGYTF,TGTGCCAGCAGTCCGCCCGGGACAATTAACTATGGCTACACCTTC
-,16,TRBV5-6,TRBJ2-2,-,CASSSTGSRGTGELFF,TGTGCCAGCAGCTCCACAGGGAGCAGGGGCACCGGGGAGCTGTTTTTT
-,16,TRBV5-6,TRBJ1-3,-,CASSLVGPPAGNTIYF,TGTGCCAGCAGCTTGGTTGGGCCCCCGGCTGGAAACACCATATATTTT
-,15,TRBV6-5,TRBJ1-5,TRBD1,CASRTDRGGRQPQHF,TGTGCCAGCAGAACCGACAGGGGAGGGCGGCAGCCCCAGCATTTT
-,17,TRBV7-9,TRBJ1-4,TRBD1,CASSLESGGQGNEKLFF,TGTGCCAGCAGCTTAGAGTCGGGGGGACAGGGGAATGAAAAACTGTTTTTT
-,15,TRBV6-5,TRBJ2-5,TRBD2,CASGITSGYGGAQYF,TGTGCCAGTGGGATCACTAGCGGGTACGGTGGGGCCCAGTACTTC
-,16,TRBV2,TRBJ1-2,-,CASSSRTGTGYYGYTF,TGTGCCAGCAGTTCCCGGACGGGAACAGGGTACTATGGCTACACCTTC
-,15,TRBV7-9,TRBJ2-6,-,CASSREASGANVLTF,TGTGCCAGCAGCCGGGAAGCCTCTGGGGCCAACGTCCTGACTTTC
few,14,TRBV5-4,TRBJ1-2,-,CASTAHTINYGYTF,TGTGCCAGCACCGCCCATACTATAAATTATGGCTACACCTTC
-,11,TRBV6-2/TRBV6-3,TRBJ1-1,TRBD1,CASSLGTGVFF,TGTGCCAGCAGTTTGGGGACAGGGGTCTTCTTT
-,21,TRBV18,TRBJ2-1,-,CASSPLPDGSIRGQLNNEQFF,TGTGCCAGCTCACCACTCCCCGACGGCTCGATCAGGGGCCAGTTAAACAATGAGCAGTTCTTC
-,16,TRBV5-1,TRBJ1-4,-,CASSLSTGGTGEKLFF,TGCGCCAGCAGCCTCTCCACGGGGGGGACTGGGGAAAAACTGTTTTTT
-,15,TRBV7-9,TRBJ1-1,-,CASRSQANLNTEAFF,TGTGCCAGCAGGAGTCAGGCGAATTTGAACACTGAAGCTTTCTTT
-,16,TRBV11-2,TRBJ1-3,-,CASSLQGRVSGNTIYF,TGTGCCAGCAGCTTACAGGGGAGGGTTTCCGGAAACACCATATATTTT
-,14,TRBV5-6,TRBJ1-4,-,CASSSAGTREKLFF,TGTGCCAGCAGCTCTGCGGGGACTCGGGAAAAACTGTTTTTT
-,13,TRBV5-5,TRBJ1-2,TRBD1,CASSFDRVTGYTF,TGTGCCAGCAGCTTCGACAGGGTAACTGGCTACACCTTC
-,14,TRBV7-2,TRBJ1-2,-,CASSLAGGTYGYTF,TGTGCCAGCAGCTTAGCTGGGGGGACGTATGGCTACACCTTC
-,14,TRBV2,TRBJ1-1,TRBD1,CASSKDRVRPEAFF,TGTGCCAGCAGTAAAGACAGGGTGCGACCTGAAGCTTTCTTT
few,15,TRBV11-2,TRBJ2-5,TRBD2,CASSLEASGGETQYF,TGTGCCAGCAGCTTAGAGGCTAGCGGGGGAGAGACCCAGTACTTC
-,19,TRBV7-7,TRBJ2-2,TRBD2,CASSLLGTSGGADTGELFF,TGTGCCAGCAGCCTACTAGGGACTAGCGGGGGGGCCGACACCGGGGAGCTGTTTTTT
-,12,TRBV11-3,TRBJ2-7,-,CASSETHYEQYF,TGTGCCAGCAGCGAAACTCACTACGAGCAGTACTTC
once,13,TRBV12-3/TRBV12-4,TRBJ1-1,-,CASIPGLHAEAFF,TGTGCCAGCATACCAGGGTTGCACGCTGAAGCTTTCTTT
-,12,TRBV11-2,TRBJ1-2,-,CASSLTGDGYTF,TGTGCCAGCAGCCTCACGGGGGATGGCTACACCTTC
-,14,TRBV5-1,TRBJ1-2,TRBD1,CASSLGTGGYGYTF,TGCGCCAGCAGCTTGGGTACAGGGGGCTATGGCTACACCTTC
-,14,TRBV19,TRBJ1-2,TRBD1,CASSAGTGGYGYTF,TGTGCCAGTAGTGCCGGGACAGGGGGCTATGGCTACACCTTC
-,17,TRBV21-1,TRBJ2-5,-,CASSKWATSGAQETQYF,TGTGCCAGCAGCAAATGGGCGACTAGCGGGGCACAAGAGACCCAGTACTTC